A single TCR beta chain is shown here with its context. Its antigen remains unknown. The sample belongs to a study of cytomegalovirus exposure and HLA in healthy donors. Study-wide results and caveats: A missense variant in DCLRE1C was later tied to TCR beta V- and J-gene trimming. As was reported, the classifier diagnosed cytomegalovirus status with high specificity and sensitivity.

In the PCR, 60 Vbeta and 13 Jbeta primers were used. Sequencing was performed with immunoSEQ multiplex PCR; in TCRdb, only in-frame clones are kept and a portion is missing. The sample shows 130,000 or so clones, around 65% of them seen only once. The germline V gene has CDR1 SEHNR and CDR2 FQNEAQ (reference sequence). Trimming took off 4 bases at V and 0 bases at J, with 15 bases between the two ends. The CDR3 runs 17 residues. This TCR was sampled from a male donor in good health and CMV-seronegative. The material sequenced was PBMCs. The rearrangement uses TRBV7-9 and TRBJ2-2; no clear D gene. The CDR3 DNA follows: TGTGCCAGCAGCTACCCCCGCGCTGGAGCGAACACCGGGGAGCTGTTTTTT. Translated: CASSYPRAGANTGELFF.